Listed below are T cell receptor beta chains from one sample, sequenced in a study of blood T cells in healthy people across ages. TCRdb itself ran the 5' RACE reads through MiXCR, one entry per CDR3 protein. Here the sample spans 780,000 or so distinct CDR3 sequences, 56% being singletons. What was sequenced was blood. The receptor source for this set is a man aged 40-55 years in good health. Both conserved end residues are part of each CDR3. D genes are given only for firm matches. Clone size is shown for a subset of rows, as once, few, many or a class of expanded clone.

v_gene: TRBV5-1; j_gene: TRBJ2-3; abundance: -; d_gene: TRBD2; CDR3aa: CASRRGTSGTTDTQYF; CDR3nt: TGCGCCAGCCGAAGAGGGACTAGCGGAACCACAGATACGCAGTATTTT
v_gene: TRBV29-1; j_gene: TRBJ2-6; abundance: -; d_gene: -; CDR3aa: CSVVSGERSGGANVLTF; CDR3nt: TGCAGCGTTGTGTCAGGGGAGAGGAGCGGCGGGGCCAACGTCCTGACTTTC
v_gene: TRBV4-1; j_gene: TRBJ1-5; abundance: few; d_gene: -; CDR3aa: CASSQGTAFYNQPQHF; CDR3nt: TGCGCCAGCAGCCAAGGGACAGCCTTTTACAATCAGCCCCAGCATTTT
v_gene: TRBV7-3; j_gene: TRBJ2-3; abundance: -; d_gene: TRBD2; CDR3aa: CASSPLPGLAGESDPRDTQYF; CDR3nt: TGTGCCAGCAGCCCGCTTCCGGGACTAGCGGGAGAGTCCGATCCGAGGGATACGCAGTATTTT
v_gene: TRBV6-2/TRBV6-3; j_gene: TRBJ2-1; abundance: -; d_gene: TRBD1; CDR3aa: CASSHTLTGGERRREQFF; CDR3nt: TGTGCCAGCAGCCACACCCTGACAGGGGGGGAACGGCGGCGTGAGCAGTTCTTC
v_gene: TRBV5-1; j_gene: TRBJ2-1; abundance: -; d_gene: -; CDR3aa: CASSAPVEDEQFF; CDR3nt: TGCGCCAGCAGCGCCCCGGTTGAAGATGAGCAGTTCTTC
v_gene: TRBV5-1; j_gene: TRBJ1-6; abundance: few; d_gene: -; CDR3aa: CASSPEFQPALHF; CDR3nt: TGCGCCAGCAGCCCGGAGTTTCAGCCGGCCCTCCACTTT
v_gene: TRBV7-2; j_gene: TRBJ1-2; abundance: -; d_gene: -; CDR3aa: CASTLSGQNYGYTF; CDR3nt: TGTGCCAGCACCCTAAGTGGGCAAAACTATGGCTACACCTTC
v_gene: TRBV7-2; j_gene: TRBJ2-1; abundance: few; d_gene: -; CDR3aa: CASSPPLARVVNEQFF; CDR3nt: TGTGCCAGCAGCCCACCCCTCGCCAGGGTCGTTAATGAGCAGTTCTTC
v_gene: TRBV10-3; j_gene: TRBJ2-7; abundance: few; d_gene: -; CDR3aa: CAISGSGEEQYF; CDR3nt: TGTGCCATCAGTGGGTCAGGGGAGGAGCAGTACTTC
v_gene: TRBV11-2; j_gene: TRBJ2-1; abundance: -; d_gene: TRBD2; CDR3aa: CASSLWAGVMDEQFF; CDR3nt: TGTGCCAGCAGCTTATGGGCGGGAGTTATGGATGAGCAGTTCTTC
v_gene: TRBV20-1; j_gene: TRBJ2-7; abundance: -; d_gene: TRBD1; CDR3aa: CSARGDRKYYEQYF; CDR3nt: TGCAGTGCTAGAGGGGACAGGAAGTACTACGAGCAGTACTTC
v_gene: TRBV6-6; j_gene: TRBJ1-2; abundance: -; d_gene: TRBD1; CDR3aa: CASSYSTTGGGYTF; CDR3nt: TGTGCCAGCAGTTACTCAACGACAGGGGGTGGCTACACCTTC
v_gene: TRBV20-1; j_gene: TRBJ2-7; abundance: -; d_gene: TRBD2; CDR3aa: CSAGVAGGLSYEQYF; CDR3nt: TGCAGTGCTGGGGTAGCGGGAGGCCTCTCCTACGAGCAGTACTTC
v_gene: TRBV7-9; j_gene: TRBJ2-3; abundance: few; d_gene: TRBD2; CDR3aa: CASSPRLASGGRTDTQYF; CDR3nt: TGTGCCAGCAGCCCACGGCTGGCTAGCGGGGGACGCACAGATACGCAGTATTTT
v_gene: TRBV20-1; j_gene: TRBJ2-7; abundance: -; d_gene: TRBD1; CDR3aa: CSACRTGRYEQYF; CDR3nt: TGCAGTGCTTGCCGGACAGGGAGGTACGAGCAGTACTTC
v_gene: TRBV5-1; j_gene: TRBJ1-1; abundance: -; d_gene: -; CDR3aa: CASSLDARVAEAFF; CDR3nt: TGCGCCAGCAGCTTGGATGCCAGGGTGGCTGAAGCTTTCTTT
v_gene: TRBV10-3; j_gene: TRBJ1-2; abundance: -; d_gene: -; CDR3aa: CAITSDSLYGYTF; CDR3nt: TGTGCCATCACTTCAGACAGCCTCTATGGCTACACCTTC
v_gene: TRBV29-1; j_gene: TRBJ2-1; abundance: few; d_gene: -; CDR3aa: CSVEDPTFRASYNEQFF; CDR3nt: TGCAGCGTTGAAGATCCGACGTTCAGGGCTAGCTACAATGAGCAGTTCTTC
v_gene: TRBV6-1; j_gene: TRBJ2-7; abundance: -; d_gene: TRBD1; CDR3aa: CASSTGVYEQYF; CDR3nt: TGTGCCAGCAGTACAGGGGTCTACGAGCAGTACTTC
v_gene: TRBV11-2; j_gene: TRBJ2-7; abundance: -; d_gene: TRBD1; CDR3aa: CASCPGRDRPYEQYF; CDR3nt: TGTGCCAGCTGCCCCGGGCGGGACAGGCCTTACGAGCAGTACTTC
v_gene: TRBV6-5; j_gene: TRBJ2-1; abundance: -; d_gene: -; CDR3aa: CASSAAGTYNEQFF; CDR3nt: TGTGCCAGCAGTGCTGCGGGTACCTACAATGAGCAGTTCTTC
v_gene: TRBV4-2; j_gene: TRBJ1-5; abundance: -; d_gene: -; CDR3aa: CASSQDVGGWNQPQHF; CDR3nt: TGTGCCAGCAGCCAAGATGTCGGCGGGTGGAATCAGCCCCAGCATTTT
v_gene: TRBV6-2/TRBV6-3; j_gene: TRBJ2-1; abundance: -; d_gene: TRBD1; CDR3aa: CASRTTRDRPGNEQFF; CDR3nt: TGTGCCAGCAGAACCACTAGGGACAGGCCGGGCAATGAGCAGTTCTTC
v_gene: TRBV6-5; j_gene: TRBJ2-1; abundance: few; d_gene: -; CDR3aa: CASSSRRRGQFF; CDR3nt: TGTGCCAGCAGCTCCCGGAGGAGGGGGCAGTTCTTC
v_gene: TRBV11-2; j_gene: TRBJ1-2; abundance: few; d_gene: -; CDR3aa: CASSLSATNYGYTF; CDR3nt: TGTGCCAGCAGCTTATCCGCTACTAACTATGGCTACACCTTC
v_gene: TRBV7-8; j_gene: TRBJ2-7; abundance: -; d_gene: TRBD2; CDR3aa: CASSLFSRAGGSSYEQYF; CDR3nt: TGTGCCAGCAGCTTATTCTCCAGGGCGGGAGGTTCATCCTACGAGCAGTACTTC
v_gene: TRBV6-2/TRBV6-3; j_gene: TRBJ2-5; abundance: -; d_gene: TRBD1; CDR3aa: CASSYADSRTGSPVEYF; CDR3nt: TGTGCCAGCAGTTACGCGGACAGTCGGACAGGGTCTCCGGTGGAGTACTTC
v_gene: TRBV27; j_gene: TRBJ2-7; abundance: -; d_gene: -; CDR3aa: CASSFSGSTPVQQYF; CDR3nt: TGTGCCAGCAGTTTCTCGGGCAGTACCCCCGTTCAGCAGTACTTC
v_gene: TRBV12-3/TRBV12-4; j_gene: TRBJ2-1; abundance: few; d_gene: TRBD2; CDR3aa: CASSLPGVAGYNEQFF; CDR3nt: TGTGCCAGCAGTTTACCCGGGGTAGCGGGGTACAATGAGCAGTTCTTC
v_gene: TRBV20-1; j_gene: TRBJ1-6; abundance: once; d_gene: -; CDR3aa: CSARDGADRSSYNSPLHF; CDR3nt: TGCAGTGCTAGAGATGGGGCGGACCGGAGCTCCTATAATTCACCCCTCCACTTT
v_gene: TRBV2; j_gene: TRBJ2-1; abundance: -; d_gene: -; CDR3aa: CASPSRPGAEQFF; CDR3nt: TGTGCCAGCCCTTCCCGCCCAGGTGCTGAGCAGTTCTTC
v_gene: TRBV6-1; j_gene: TRBJ2-4; abundance: -; d_gene: -; CDR3aa: CASSELPSGTVLAKNIQYF; CDR3nt: TGTGCCAGCAGTGAGTTACCCTCCGGGACGGTATTAGCCAAAAACATTCAGTACTTC
v_gene: TRBV29-1; j_gene: TRBJ2-7; abundance: -; d_gene: -; CDR3aa: CSAYGLGTYEQYF; CDR3nt: TGCAGCGCCTATGGATTGGGGACCTACGAGCAGTACTTC
v_gene: TRBV7-9; j_gene: TRBJ2-1; abundance: -; d_gene: TRBD2; CDR3aa: CASSPVKREKVYNEQFF; CDR3nt: TGTGCCAGCAGCCCTGTAAAGCGGGAGAAGGTGTACAATGAGCAGTTCTTC
v_gene: TRBV4-3; j_gene: TRBJ1-2; abundance: few; d_gene: TRBD1; CDR3aa: CASSRGTGDGYTF; CDR3nt: TGCGCCAGCAGCAGAGGGACAGGGGATGGCTACACCTTC
v_gene: TRBV3-1; j_gene: TRBJ1-2; abundance: -; d_gene: -; CDR3aa: CASSPWQKPNYGYTF; CDR3nt: TGTGCCAGCAGCCCTTGGCAAAAGCCTAACTATGGCTACACCTTC
v_gene: TRBV11-1; j_gene: TRBJ2-6; abundance: -; d_gene: -; CDR3aa: CVSVGFGAGSSGANVLTF; CDR3nt: TGTGTCAGCGTCGGGTTTGGGGCAGGCAGCTCTGGGGCCAACGTCCTGACTTTC
v_gene: TRBV6-5; j_gene: TRBJ2-1; abundance: -; d_gene: TRBD2; CDR3aa: CASSYFGAAGGGSYNEQFF; CDR3nt: TGTGCCAGCAGTTACTTCGGGGCGGCGGGGGGTGGGTCCTACAATGAGCAGTTCTTC
v_gene: TRBV6-1; j_gene: TRBJ2-1; abundance: -; d_gene: TRBD2; CDR3aa: CASSPGTTNYDEQFF; CDR3nt: TGTGCCAGCAGCCCCGGGACTACGAACTACGATGAGCAGTTCTTC
v_gene: TRBV20-1; j_gene: TRBJ2-1; abundance: -; d_gene: -; CDR3aa: CSATVSGRETQFF; CDR3nt: TGCAGTGCTACTGTTAGCGGTCGGGAGACCCAGTTCTTC
v_gene: TRBV20-1; j_gene: TRBJ1-4; abundance: few; d_gene: -; CDR3aa: CSARDWASQKLFF; CDR3nt: TGCAGTGCTAGAGATTGGGCGAGTCAAAAACTGTTTTTT
v_gene: TRBV20-1; j_gene: TRBJ2-1; abundance: -; d_gene: -; CDR3aa: CSASDRRAYNEQFF; CDR3nt: TGCAGTGCTAGTGACCGGCGGGCCTACAATGAGCAGTTCTTC
v_gene: TRBV10-3; j_gene: TRBJ2-1; abundance: -; d_gene: -; CDR3aa: CAISEGDFNNEQFF; CDR3nt: TGTGCCATCAGTGAGGGAGACTTTAACAATGAGCAGTTCTTC
v_gene: TRBV6-5; j_gene: TRBJ1-1; abundance: -; d_gene: -; CDR3aa: CASRGVGTEAFF; CDR3nt: TGTGCCAGCAGGGGCGTCGGGACTGAAGCTTTCTTT
v_gene: TRBV2; j_gene: TRBJ2-7; abundance: few; d_gene: -; CDR3aa: CASIARLSEQYF; CDR3nt: TGTGCCAGCATCGCACGACTTAGCGAGCAGTACTTC
v_gene: TRBV6-5; j_gene: TRBJ2-7; abundance: few; d_gene: TRBD1; CDR3aa: CASSSLDRGISYEQYF; CDR3nt: TGTGCCAGCAGTTCCCTCGACAGGGGCATTTCCTACGAGCAGTACTTC
v_gene: TRBV20-1; j_gene: TRBJ2-7; abundance: -; d_gene: -; CDR3aa: CSASQGLLDEQYF; CDR3nt: TGCAGTGCTTCCCAGGGTTTGCTTGACGAGCAGTACTTC